Each of the 24 T cell receptor beta chains below was sequenced from the same sample in a study of blood T cells in healthy people across ages. Together with a sample-barcoded 5' primer, a J-beta primer mix was included in a second PCR lasting roughly 6 to 12 cycles. MiXCR was run by TCRdb on the 5' RACE reads, yielding one entry per CDR3 protein. The sample lists 550,000 to 600,000 distinct CDR3 sequences; roughly 43% were seen once. Sample: blood. The origin of the receptors is an elderly man in good health.

The rearrangement uses TRBV7-3 and TRBJ1-2; D unclear. Germline CDR1 reads SGHTA; CDR2 reads FQGTGA. V was clipped by 5 bases and J by 5 bases, with 12 bases between them. The length of the CDR3 is 13 residues. The DNA of the CDR3 is TGTGCCAGCAGCCTATCCGGGTCGTATGGCTACACCTTC. Residues: CASSLSGSYGYTF.

The CDR3: CSVEREMVNEQFF. The DNA for the CDR3 is TGCAGCGTTGAAAGGGAAATGGTCAATGAGCAGTTCTTC. J is TRBJ2-1 and V is TRBV29-1; D remains ambiguous. The V and J ends lost 2 bases and 6 bases respectively, with 11 bases between them. This CDR3 is built from 13 residues. Per the germline V gene, CDR1 is SQVTM and CDR2 is ANQGSEA.

This clonotype was counted between two and nine times. The chain carries TRBV18 and TRBJ2-5, with TRBD1 as a possible D gene (6 bases). The CDR3 loop spans 15 amino acids. From germline, CDR1 is KGHSH and CDR2 LQKENI. V was clipped by 4 bases and J by 0 bases, with 12 bases between them. This chain's CDR3 is CASSQRDNHQETQYF. The CDR3 nucleotides are TGTGCCAGCTCACAACGGGACAACCACCAAGAGACCCAGTACTTC.

This chain links TRBV18 with TRBJ1-1, with 9 bases matching TRBD1. Germline lookup yields CDR1 KGHSH and CDR2 LQKENI. CDR3 length: 15 residues. V was pared by 6 bases and J by 1 base, with 6 bases of the junction left unmatched. This CDR3 reads CASSTTGQGNTEAFF. The CDR3 nucleotides read TGTGCCAGCTCCACTACGGGACAGGGGAACACTGAAGCTTTCTTT.

As for this clonotype: The junction does not match germline at one end; this may be a read error. As DNA, the CDR3 is TGCGCCAGCAGCCAAGTTAGGGCGGGGGGGAATCCAGTTTCCGATACACAGTATTTT. Its protein product is CASSQVRAGGNPVSDTQYF. This sequence joins TRBV4-3 and TRBJ2-3; TRBD2 agrees at 9 bases. The CDR3 contains 19 residues. Looked up from germline, CDR1 is LGHNA and CDR2 is YSLEER.

The V call is TRBV14, the J call TRBJ2-3; a weak D match, TRBD2 (5 bases). The CDR3 is 15 residues long. Germline CDR1 reads SGHDN; CDR2 reads FVKESK. V dropped 4 bases and J dropped 4 bases, with 15 bases sitting between them. CDR3 amino acids: CASSPKVAGADTQYF. The CDR3 region has the DNA TGTGCCAGCAGCCCCAAGGTAGCCGGGGCAGATACGCAGTATTTT. The whole variable domain, remainder taken from reference TRBV14 and TRBJ2-3, is EAGVTQFPSHSVIEKGQTVTLRCDPISGHDNLYWYRRVMGKEIKFLLHFVKESKQDESGMPNNRFLAERTGGTYSTLKVQPAELEDSGVYFCASSPKVAGADTQYFGPGTRLTVL.

The V call is TRBV7-2, the J call TRBJ2-7; D not resolved. V lost 5 bases and J 0 bases, leaving 14 bases between the germline ends. Germline V gene sequence: CDR1 SGHTA, CDR2 FQGNSA. This CDR3 has 15 amino acids. The CDR3 DNA reads as TGTGCCAGCAGCCCAGGACCCTCGAGCTCCTACGAGCAGTACTTC. This sequence encodes CASSPGPSSSYEQYF.

This clonotype was counted only a few times. The chain combines TRBV7-9 with TRBJ2-3, with D perhaps TRBD1 or TRBD2 (5 bases each). Per the germline V gene, CDR1 is SEHNR and CDR2 is FQNEAQ (reference sequence). The CDR3 totals 15 residues. Trimming stripped 5 bases from V and 4 bases from J, with 16 bases between. The CDR3 protein is CASSARRGTSDTQYF. The CDR3 nucleotides are TGTGCCAGCAGCGCCCGGCGAGGGACCTCAGATACGCAGTATTTT.

V usage is TRBV7-2 and J usage is TRBJ2-3; no clear D. V was pared by 3 bases and J by 2 bases, with 6 bases between. This CDR3 has 13 amino acids. The germline V gene encodes CDR1 SGHTA and CDR2 FQGNSA. DNA of the CDR3: TGTGCCAGCAGCTTCACACACACAGATACGCAGTATTTT. This translates into CASSFTHTDTQYF.

The chain recombines TRBV7-2 with TRBJ2-4, with D possibly TRBD1 on 5 matching bases. Gene TRBJ2-7 matches the end of the DNA better, so the J call may be wrong. Germline V CDR1 and CDR2: SGHTA, FQGNSA. This CDR3 is 14 amino acids long. CDR3 sequence reads: CASSLARAPNEQYF. Here the CDR3 DNA reads TGTGCCAGCAGCTTAGCCAGGGCCCCCAACGAGCAGTACTTC.

In nucleotides, the CDR3 is TGTGCCAGCAGTCCAAAACCGGGACAGGGATACAATGAGCAGTTCTTC. Its translation is CASSPKPGQGYNEQFF. The rearrangement uses TRBV7-9 and TRBJ2-1; 9 bases are shared with TRBD1. V shed 6 bases, J shed 4 bases, and the junction held 10 bases outside the gene matches. Germline values: CDR1 SEHNR, CDR2 FQNEAQ (reference sequence). This CDR3 is built from 16 residues.

This clonotype was counted ten times or more. The gene calls are TRBV7-2 and TRBJ2-1, with 7 bases that match TRBD2. The germline gives CDR1 SGHTA, CDR2 FQGNSA. The CDR3 covers 13 residues. Trimming cost V 6 bases and J 5 bases; bases outside gene matches: 4. The CDR3 bases are TGTGCCAGCAGAGCGGGGCTGAACAATGAGCAGTTCTTC. It codes for CASRAGLNNEQFF.

This clonotype was seen a handful of times. The chain couples TRBV5-1 to TRBJ1-4; D ambiguous. CDR3 length equals 13 residues. CDR1 is SGHRS and CDR2 is YFSETQ in the germline V gene. V was cut by 7 bases and J by 7 bases, with 14 bases left in between. The CDR3 DNA is TGCGCCAGCGGACCAGGAGTGGGTGAAAAACTGTTTTTT. It yields the protein CASGPGVGEKLFF.

The V gene is TRBV20-1, the J gene TRBJ2-7; D possibly corresponds to TRBD2 (6 bases). The CDR3 is 15 residues long. Germline lookup yields CDR1 DFQATT and CDR2 SNEGSKA (reference sequence). Trimming cost V 5 bases and J 3 bases, with 20 bases left between them. The CDR3 here is CSASSGRAGSYEQYF. The DNA for the CDR3 is TGCAGTGCTTCGTCAGGACGAGCGGGTAGCTACGAGCAGTACTTC.

The genes are TRBV10-3 and TRBJ1-5, with a weak D call TRBD1 (5 bases). The germline V and J ends were trimmed by 4 bases and 0 bases, with 7 bases remaining between them. This CDR3 has 14 residues. Per the germline V gene, CDR1 is ENHRY and CDR2 is SYGVKD. The CDR3 coding sequence is TGTGCCATCAGTGTCCAGGGTAGCAATCAGCCCCAGCATTTT. Its protein product is CAISVQGSNQPQHF.

This chain joins TRBV27 and TRBJ2-3, with D tentatively TRBD2 (5 bases). Trimming pared 5 bases from V and 0 bases from J, leaving 9 bases between. CDR1 is MNHEY, CDR2 SMNVEV, per germline (reference sequence). The CDR3 is 14 residues long. This CDR3 reads CASSRPGSTDTQYF. DNA of the CDR3: TGTGCCAGCAGTCGGCCGGGGAGCACAGATACGCAGTATTTT.

The chain recombines TRBV15 with TRBJ2-7; D not certain. The germline V gene encodes CDR1 LNHNV and CDR2 YYDKDF (reference sequence). CDR3 length: 15 residues. Trimming stripped 1 base from V and 3 bases from J, with 13 bases between. In DNA, the CDR3 is TGTGCCACCAGCAGAGCCCGGAGCCCTATCTACGAGCAGTACTTC. Protein sequence: CATSRARSPIYEQYF.

V and J are TRBV12-3 or TRBV12-4 and TRBJ1-5; D perhaps matches TRBD1 (5 bases). The CDR3 covers 14 residues. Trimming took off 3 bases at V and 2 bases at J, with 8 bases between the two ends. CDR3 loop: CASSFGRGNQPQHF. The CDR3 DNA reads TGTGCCAGCAGTTTCGGCAGGGGCAATCAGCCCCAGCATTTT.

The V call is TRBV6-2 or TRBV6-3, the J call TRBJ1-2, with TRBD1 as a possible D gene (5 bases). The CDR3 totals 12 residues. Germline loops: CDR1 MNHEY, CDR2 SVGEGT. V was shortened by 7 bases and J by 2 bases, with 8 bases between the two germline ends. In DNA form, the CDR3 reads TGTGCCAGCATGCCAGGGAACTATGGCTACACCTTC. It encodes CASMPGNYGYTF.

The chain joins TRBV29-1 to TRBJ1-2, with 8 bases matching TRBD1. This CDR3 is built from 14 residues. CDR1 and CDR2 (germline): SQVTM, ANQGSEA. J lost 4 bases, V lost 3 bases, and 7 bases had no gene match. Written as DNA, the CDR3 is TGCAGCGTTGAGTGGGACAGGTTTATCTATGGCTACACCTTC. It specifies CSVEWDRFIYGYTF. Based on the CDR3 plus reference TRBV29-1 and TRBJ1-2, the full variable domain is SAVISQKPSRDICQRGTSLTIQCQVDSQVTMMFWYRQQPGQSLTLIATANQGSEATYESGFVIDKFPISRPNLTFSTLTVSNMSPEDSSIYLCSVEWDRFIYGYTFGSGTRLTVV.

The rearrangement links TRBV15 to TRBJ1-1, with 7 bases identical to TRBD1. Per germline, CDR1 LNHNV and CDR2 YYDKDF (reference sequence). The CDR3 is 16 residues long. J lost 0 bases, V lost 4 bases, and 8 bases had no gene match. The CDR3 DNA reads as TGTGCCACCAGCAAGAACCCAGGGGGGATGAACACTGAAGCTTTCTTT. Protein sequence: CATSKNPGGMNTEAFF.

The J gene is TRBJ2-5, the V gene TRBV5-1; 10 bases are shared with TRBD2. The J call may be faulty, since TRBJ2-7 better matches the DNA end. CDR3 length: 15 amino acids. Germline CDR1 SGHRS, CDR2 YFSETQ. CDR3 amino acids: CASSWSGRGFDEQYF. In DNA, the CDR3 is TGCGCCAGCAGCTGGAGCGGGAGGGGATTTGACGAGCAGTACTTC.

This CDR3 reads CASSEEAWKAYNEQFF. As DNA, the CDR3 is TGTGCCAGCAGTGAAGAAGCCTGGAAGGCGTACAATGAGCAGTTCTTC. The J gene is TRBJ2-1, the V gene TRBV2; D uncertain. CDR1 and CDR2 from the germline V gene are SNHLY and FYNNEI. The CDR3 length is 16 residues. Trimming removed 1 base at V and 4 bases at J, with 14 bases between.

The rearrangement joins TRBV2 to TRBJ2-5, with D maybe TRBD1 (6 bases). CDR1 is SNHLY and CDR2 is FYNNEI in the germline V gene. The ends were cut back, 8 bases at V and 2 bases at J, with 12 bases in the middle. The CDR3 sequence is 13 residues long. The CDR3 DNA sequence: TGTGCCAGCGGGGGACATACACAAGAGACCCAGTACTTC. This translates into CASGGHTQETQYF.